The next 16 T cell receptor beta chains were all read from a single sample in a study of blood T cell repertoires in COVID-19. Clones were sequenced by immunoSEQ multiplex PCR, and TCRdb holds only the in-frame ones, with some missing. The sample consists of about 120,000 clones, approximately 80% of them appearing once. Sequenced: peripheral blood. The receptors stem from a woman of 80 years or more with acute or convalescent COVID-19.

This clone was observed a handful of times. This rearrangement joins TRBV21-1 to TRBJ1-6; the table calls TRBD1, which could not be checked here. TRBV21-1 is noted as a pseudogene. This CDR3 comprises 16 residues. The CDR3 nucleotides read TGTGCCAGCAGCAAAGACTGCGACAGCTATAATTCACCCCTCCACTTT. This codes for CASSKDCDSYNSPLHF.

The DNA of the CDR3 is TGTGCCACCAGCAGGGACAGGGGGTTTGCCGGGCAGCCCCAGCATTTT. It codes for CATSRDRGFAGQPQHF. This chain joins TRBV15 and TRBJ1-5; TRBD1 matches 10 bases. Germline-derived CDR1 and CDR2 are LNHNV and YYDKDF (reference sequence). With 3 bases clipped from V and 7 bases from J, the junction kept 9 bases outside the gene matches. The CDR3 spans 16 residues. Variable domain in full (rest from reference TRBV15 and TRBJ1-5): DAMVIQNPRYQVTQFGKPVTLSCSQTLNHNVMYWYQQKSSQAPKLLFHYYDKDFNNEADTPDNFQSRRPNTSFCFLDIRSPGLGDTAMYLCATSRDRGFAGQPQHFGDGTRLSIL.

The J gene is TRBJ2-2, the V gene TRBV19; possible D gene TRBD1, 6 bases. Trimming took off 8 bases at V and 3 bases at J, with 19 bases between the two ends. CDR3 length: 16 residues. The V gene's germline CDR1 is LNHDA and CDR2 SQIVND (reference sequence). This CDR3 is CASSIRGAGDTGELFF. The CDR3 DNA sequence: TGTGCCAGTTCTATAAGGGGCGCAGGGGACACCGGGGAGCTGTTTTTT.

This clone appeared a few times. V gene TRBV15 combines with J gene TRBJ1-2; 9 nucleotides align to TRBD1. The germline V gene encodes CDR1 LNHNV and CDR2 YYDKDF (reference sequence). This CDR3 contains 14 residues. Unmatched junction bases numbered 2, after V lost 0 bases and J lost 6 bases. This CDR3 is CATSRDRTGDGYTF. CDR3 DNA: TGTGCCACCAGCAGAGATAGGACAGGGGATGGCTACACCTTC.

The chain has TRBV19 and TRBJ2-1, with TRBD2 matching 9 bases. The J segment lost 8 bases and the V segment lost 1 base, leaving 9 bases of the junction unmatched. The germline CDR1 and CDR2 sequences are LNHDA and SQIVND (reference sequence). The CDR3 consists of 16 residues. CDR3 residues: CASSIGGRAVNDEQFF. CDR3 nucleotides: TGTGCCAGTAGTATAGGCGGGAGGGCCGTTAACGATGAGCAGTTCTTC.

The rearrangement uses TRBV29-1 and TRBJ2-3; 9 nucleotides align to TRBD1. Looked up from germline, CDR1 is SQVTM and CDR2 is ANQGSEA. Germline trimming cut 7 bases from V and 3 bases from J; bases unmatched to any gene: 5. The CDR3 length is 13 residues. The CDR3 DNA sequence: TGCAGCGCCGGGACAGGGAGGACAGATACGCAGTATTTT. This encodes CSAGTGRTDTQYF.

The rearrangement uses TRBV19 and TRBJ1-5; 8 bases are a match to TRBD1. With V trimmed by 5 bases and J by 7 bases, 4 bases remained unmatched. Germline V lookup: CDR1 LNHDA, CDR2 SQIVND (reference sequence). This CDR3 spans 13 amino acids. CDR3 amino acids: CASSPQGEQPQHF. The DNA for the CDR3 is TGTGCCAGTAGTCCACAGGGGGAACAGCCCCAGCATTTT.

The chain uses TRBV27 and TRBJ1-1; D call uncertain. The V and J ends lost 2 bases and 5 bases respectively, with 15 bases between them. The germline V gene encodes CDR1 MNHEY and CDR2 SMNVEV (reference sequence). The CDR3 has 15 residues. The chain's CDR3 is CASSLRSGILTEAFF. CDR3 bases: TGTGCCAGCAGTTTAAGATCGGGGATATTGACTGAAGCTTTCTTT.

This clone was seen just once. The chain has TRBV4-1 and TRBJ1-4; 8 bases align to TRBD1. The CDR3 totals 16 residues. V shed 0 bases and J 3 bases; nucleotides not matched to a gene: 3. The V gene's germline CDR1 is MGHRA and CDR2 YSYEKL. CDR3 in DNA: TGCGCCAGCAGCCAAGATGGCAGGGGGCCTAATGAAAAACTGTTTTTT. Protein: CASSQDGRGPNEKLFF.

This chain connects TRBV27 to TRBJ2-7, with D possibly matching TRBD1 (5 bases). V lost 6 bases, J lost 0 bases, and 18 bases lay in between. Germline V gene lookup returns CDR1 MNHEY and CDR2 SMNVEV (reference sequence). The length of the CDR3 is 16 residues. The CDR3: CASSRGGRDSSYEQYF. The CDR3 DNA sequence: TGTGCCAGCAGCCGCGGTGGCAGGGATAGCTCCTACGAGCAGTACTTC.

V is TRBV6-4 and J is TRBJ2-3; perhaps TRBD2 as D (5 bases). Germline loops: CDR1 MRHNA, CDR2 SNTAGT. There are 14 residues in the CDR3. V was clipped by 4 bases and J by 2 bases, with 10 bases between them. CDR3 in amino acids: CASSVGGLTDTQYF. In DNA form, the CDR3 reads TGTGCCAGCAGTGTCGGCGGGCTCACAGATACGCAGTATTTT.

The table lists this clone with a count of one. J is TRBJ2-7 and V is TRBV30, with 7 bases lining up with TRBD1. Germline V CDR1 and CDR2: GTSNPN, SVGIG (reference sequence). This CDR3 spans 14 amino acids. J gave up 3 bases and V 5 bases, and 10 bases lay outside the gene matches. The CDR3 coding sequence is TGTGCCTGGGCCCAGGGGGTCCTAGACTACGAGCAGTACTTC. As protein: CAWAQGVLDYEQYF.

The chain combines TRBV7-9 with TRBJ2-5; a weak D match, TRBD2 (5 bases). V lost 5 bases, J lost 9 bases, and 25 bases lay in between. CDR3 length: 16 amino acids. Germline loops: CDR1 SEHNR, CDR2 FQNEAQ (reference sequence). The CDR3 nucleotides are TGTGCCAGCAGCCCACTGGGAGCCCTACCCTCTGGGGCCCAGTACTTC. Amino acids: CASSPLGALPSGAQYF. Supplemented by reference TRBV7-9 and TRBJ2-5, the full variable domain reads DTGVSQNPRHKITKRGQNVTFRCDPISEHNRLYWYRQTLGQGPEFLTYFQNEAQLEKSRLLSDRFSAERPKGSFSTLEIQRTEQGDSAMYLCASSPLGALPSGAQYFGPGTRLLVL.

J is TRBJ1-1 and V is TRBV7-2; D may be TRBD1 (5 bases). The CDR3 contains 15 residues. V was cut by 0 bases and J by 9 bases, with 17 bases left in between. Germline CDR1 and CDR2: SGHTA and FQGNSA. The CDR3 sequence: CASSLAQGREVQAFF. The DNA of the CDR3 is TGTGCCAGCAGCTTAGCCCAAGGCAGGGAGGTCCAAGCTTTCTTT. The full variable domain, with the rest looked up from reference TRBV7-2 and TRBJ1-1, is GAGVSQSPSNKVTEKGKDVELRCDPISGHTALYWYRQSLGQGLEFLIYFQGNSAPDKSGLPSDRFSAERTGGSVSTLTIQRTQQEDSAVYLCASSLAQGREVQAFFGQGTRLTVV.

CDR3 protein: CASRRGGAPETQYF. The DNA of the CDR3 is TGTGCCAGCAGGCGCGGGGGGGCCCCAGAGACCCAGTACTTC. This sequence joins TRBV6-5 and TRBJ2-5; TRBD2 aligns across 9 bases. Per the germline V gene, CDR1 is MNHEY and CDR2 is SVGAGI. The CDR3 covers 14 residues. V lost 6 bases, J lost 4 bases, and 6 bases stayed unmatched.

The chain couples TRBV7-2 to TRBJ1-2, with TRBD1 matching over 8 bases. V was pared by 5 bases and J by 1 base, with 6 bases of the junction left unmatched. Germline V gene sequence: CDR1 SGHTA, CDR2 FQGNSA. This CDR3 has 15 residues. The CDR3 DNA sequence: TGTGCCAGCAGCGTTCGGACAGGGCTTAACTATGGCTACACCTTC. Its protein is CASSVRTGLNYGYTF.